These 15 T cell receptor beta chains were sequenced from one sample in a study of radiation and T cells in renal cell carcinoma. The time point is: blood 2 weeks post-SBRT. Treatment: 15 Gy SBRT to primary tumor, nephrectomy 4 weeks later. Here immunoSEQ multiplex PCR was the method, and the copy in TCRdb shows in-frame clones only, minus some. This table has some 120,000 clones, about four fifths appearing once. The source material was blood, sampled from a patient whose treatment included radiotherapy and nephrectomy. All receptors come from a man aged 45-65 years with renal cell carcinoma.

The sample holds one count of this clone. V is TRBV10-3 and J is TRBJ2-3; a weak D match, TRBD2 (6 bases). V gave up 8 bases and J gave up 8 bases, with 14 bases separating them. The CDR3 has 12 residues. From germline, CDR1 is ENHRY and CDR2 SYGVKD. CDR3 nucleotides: TGTGCCATCGGAAAGGCGGAGGGTACGCAGTATTTT. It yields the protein CAIGKAEGTQYF.

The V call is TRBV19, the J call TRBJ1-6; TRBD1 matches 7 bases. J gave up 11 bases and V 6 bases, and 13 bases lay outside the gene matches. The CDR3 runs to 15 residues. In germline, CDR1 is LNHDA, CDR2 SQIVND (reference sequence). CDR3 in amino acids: CASSSGTVVSTPLHF. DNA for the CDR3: TGTGCCAGTAGCTCCGGGACAGTCGTATCAACACCCCTCCACTTT.

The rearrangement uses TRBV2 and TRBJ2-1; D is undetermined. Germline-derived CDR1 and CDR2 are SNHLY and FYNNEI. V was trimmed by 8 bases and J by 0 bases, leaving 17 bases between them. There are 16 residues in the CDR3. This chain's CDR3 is CASEKELLSSYNEQFF. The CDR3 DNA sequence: TGTGCCAGCGAAAAGGAGCTCCTCAGCTCCTACAATGAGCAGTTCTTC.

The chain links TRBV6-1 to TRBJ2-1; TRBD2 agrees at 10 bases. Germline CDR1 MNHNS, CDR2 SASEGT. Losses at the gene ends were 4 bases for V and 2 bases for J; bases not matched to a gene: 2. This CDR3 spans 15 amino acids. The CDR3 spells CASSGSGGAYNEQFF. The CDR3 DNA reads TGTGCCAGCAGTGGGAGCGGGGGGGCCTACAATGAGCAGTTCTTC.

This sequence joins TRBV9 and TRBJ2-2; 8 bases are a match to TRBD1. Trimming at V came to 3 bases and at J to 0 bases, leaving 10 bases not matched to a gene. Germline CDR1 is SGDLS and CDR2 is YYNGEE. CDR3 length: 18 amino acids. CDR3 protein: CASSADPLDRANTGELFF. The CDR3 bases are TGTGCCAGCAGCGCCGACCCTCTGGACAGGGCGAACACCGGGGAGCTGTTTTTT.

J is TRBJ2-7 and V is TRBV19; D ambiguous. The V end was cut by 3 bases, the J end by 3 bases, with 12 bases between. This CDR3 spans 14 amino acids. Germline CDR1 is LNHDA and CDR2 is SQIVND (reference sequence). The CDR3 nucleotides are TGTGCCAGTAGTATTCAGGATCAAAGCTACGAGCAGTACTTC. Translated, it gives CASSIQDQSYEQYF.

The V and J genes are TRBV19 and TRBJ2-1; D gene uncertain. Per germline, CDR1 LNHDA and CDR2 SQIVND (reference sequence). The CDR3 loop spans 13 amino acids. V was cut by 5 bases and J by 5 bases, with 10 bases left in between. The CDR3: CASSPGSHNEQFF. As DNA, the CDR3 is TGTGCCAGTAGTCCCGGCAGCCACAATGAGCAGTTCTTC.

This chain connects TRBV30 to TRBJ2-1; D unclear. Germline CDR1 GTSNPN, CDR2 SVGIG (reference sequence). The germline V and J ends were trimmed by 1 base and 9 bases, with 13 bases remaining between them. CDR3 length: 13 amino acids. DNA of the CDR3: TGTGCCTGGAGTGCCCTGGTTTTGGGTGAGCAGTTCTTC. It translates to CAWSALVLGEQFF.

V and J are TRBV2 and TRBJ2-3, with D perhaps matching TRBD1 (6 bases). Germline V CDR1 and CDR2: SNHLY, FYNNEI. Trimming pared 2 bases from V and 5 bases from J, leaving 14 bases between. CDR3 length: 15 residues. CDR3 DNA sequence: TGTGCCAGCAGTGAATTTGGCCAAGGGGGAGATACGCAGTATTTT. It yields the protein CASSEFGQGGDTQYF.

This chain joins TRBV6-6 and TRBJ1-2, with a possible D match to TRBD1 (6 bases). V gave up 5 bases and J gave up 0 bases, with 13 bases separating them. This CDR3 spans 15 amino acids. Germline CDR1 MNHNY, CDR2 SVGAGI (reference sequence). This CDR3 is CASSDGTTTNYGYTF. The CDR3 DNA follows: TGTGCCAGCAGTGACGGGACAACTACTAACTATGGCTACACCTTC.

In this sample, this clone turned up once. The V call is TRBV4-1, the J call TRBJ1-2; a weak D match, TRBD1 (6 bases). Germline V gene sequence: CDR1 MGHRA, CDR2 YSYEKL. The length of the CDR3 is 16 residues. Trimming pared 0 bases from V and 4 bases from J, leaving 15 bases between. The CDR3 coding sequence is TGCGCCAGCAGCCAAGAGGCTGGGGGCGCCTCCTATGGCTACACCTTC. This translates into CASSQEAGGASYGYTF.

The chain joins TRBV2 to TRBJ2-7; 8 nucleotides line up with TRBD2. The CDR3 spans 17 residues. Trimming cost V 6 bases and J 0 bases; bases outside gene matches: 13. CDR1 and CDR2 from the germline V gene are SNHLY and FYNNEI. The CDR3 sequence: CASRAPYIAGSSYEQYF. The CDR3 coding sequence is TGTGCCAGCAGGGCCCCGTATATAGCGGGAAGCTCCTACGAGCAGTACTTC.

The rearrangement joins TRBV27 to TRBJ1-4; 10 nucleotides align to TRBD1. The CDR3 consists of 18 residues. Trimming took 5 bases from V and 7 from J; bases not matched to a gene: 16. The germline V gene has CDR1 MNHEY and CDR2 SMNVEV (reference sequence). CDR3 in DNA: TGTGCCAGCAGTATCAAGCGAGACAGGGGGCGCATGGGTGAAAAACTGTTTTTT. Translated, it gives CASSIKRDRGRMGEKLFF.

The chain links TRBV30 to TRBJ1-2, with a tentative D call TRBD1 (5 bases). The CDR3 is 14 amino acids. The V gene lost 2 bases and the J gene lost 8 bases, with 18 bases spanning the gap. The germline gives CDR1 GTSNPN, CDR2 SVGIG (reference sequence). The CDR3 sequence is CAWSSTQGTRGYTF. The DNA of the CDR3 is TGTGCCTGGAGTAGCACCCAGGGAACGAGGGGCTACACCTTC. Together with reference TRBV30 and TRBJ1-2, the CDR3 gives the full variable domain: SQTIHQWPATLVQPVGSPLSLECTVEGTSNPNLYWYRQAAGRGLQLLFYSVGIGQISSEVPQNLSASRPQDRQFILSSKKLLLSDSGFYLCAWSSTQGTRGYTFGSGTRLTVV.

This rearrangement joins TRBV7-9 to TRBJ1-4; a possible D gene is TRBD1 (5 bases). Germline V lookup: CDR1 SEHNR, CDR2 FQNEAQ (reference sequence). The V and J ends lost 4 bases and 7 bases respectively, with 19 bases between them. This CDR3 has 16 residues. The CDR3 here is CASSSKLQGGIEKLFF. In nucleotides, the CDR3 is TGTGCCAGCAGCTCCAAGCTCCAGGGAGGGATTGAAAAACTGTTTTTT.